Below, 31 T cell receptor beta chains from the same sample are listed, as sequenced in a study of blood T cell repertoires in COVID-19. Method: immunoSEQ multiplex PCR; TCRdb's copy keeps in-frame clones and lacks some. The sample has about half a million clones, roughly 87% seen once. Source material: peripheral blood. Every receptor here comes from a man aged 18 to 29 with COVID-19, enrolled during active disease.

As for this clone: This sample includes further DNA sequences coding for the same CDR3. For the CDR3, the DNA is TGTGCCAGCAGCCCGGGACAGACTAGCACAGATACGCAGTATTTT. This encodes CASSPGQTSTDTQYF. The rearrangement links TRBV7-3 to TRBJ2-3, with TRBD1 identical over 7 bases. The CDR3 totals 15 residues. V shed 5 bases and J 0 bases; nucleotides not matched to a gene: 5. The V gene's germline CDR1 is SGHTA and CDR2 FQGTGA.

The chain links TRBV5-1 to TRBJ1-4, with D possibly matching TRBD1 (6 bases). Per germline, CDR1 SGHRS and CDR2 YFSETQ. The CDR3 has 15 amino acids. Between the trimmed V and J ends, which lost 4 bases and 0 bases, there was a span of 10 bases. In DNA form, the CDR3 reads TGCGCCAGCAGCGTGGACAGTGCAACTAATGAAAAACTGTTTTTT. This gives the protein CASSVDSATNEKLFF.

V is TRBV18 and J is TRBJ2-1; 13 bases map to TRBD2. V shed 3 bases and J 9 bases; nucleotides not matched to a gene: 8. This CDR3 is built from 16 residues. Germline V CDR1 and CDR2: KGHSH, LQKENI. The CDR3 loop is CASSPSKGLAGFEQFF. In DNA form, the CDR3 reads TGTGCCAGCTCACCTTCCAAGGGACTAGCGGGATTTGAGCAGTTCTTC.

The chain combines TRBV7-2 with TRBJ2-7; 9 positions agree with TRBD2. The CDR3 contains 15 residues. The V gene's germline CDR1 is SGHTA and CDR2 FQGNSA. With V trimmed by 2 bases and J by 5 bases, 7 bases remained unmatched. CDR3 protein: CASSLRASGTDEQYF. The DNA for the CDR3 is TGTGCCAGCAGCTTACGGGCTAGCGGGACCGACGAGCAGTACTTC.

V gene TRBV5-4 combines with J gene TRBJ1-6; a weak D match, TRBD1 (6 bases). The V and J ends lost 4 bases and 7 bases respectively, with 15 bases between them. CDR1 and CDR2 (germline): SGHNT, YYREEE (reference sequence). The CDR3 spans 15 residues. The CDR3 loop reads CASSSDRMVNSPLHF. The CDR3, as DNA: TGTGCCAGCAGCAGCGACAGGATGGTAAATTCACCCCTCCACTTT.

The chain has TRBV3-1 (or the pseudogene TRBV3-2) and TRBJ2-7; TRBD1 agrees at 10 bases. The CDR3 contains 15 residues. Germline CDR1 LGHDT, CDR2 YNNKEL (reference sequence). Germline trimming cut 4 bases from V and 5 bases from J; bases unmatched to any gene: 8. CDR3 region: CASSRAGTGVDEQYF. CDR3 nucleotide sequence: TGTGCCAGCAGCCGAGCCGGGACAGGGGTGGACGAGCAGTACTTC.

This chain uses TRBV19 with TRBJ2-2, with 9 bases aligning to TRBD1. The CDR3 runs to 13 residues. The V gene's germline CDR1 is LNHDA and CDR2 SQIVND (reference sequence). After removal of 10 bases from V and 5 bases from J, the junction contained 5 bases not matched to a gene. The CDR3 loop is CATPGQGTGELFF. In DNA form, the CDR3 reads TGTGCCACCCCAGGACAGGGGACCGGGGAGCTGTTTTTT. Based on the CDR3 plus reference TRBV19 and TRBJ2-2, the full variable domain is DGGITQSPKYLFRKEGQNVTLSCEQNLNHDAMYWYRQDPGQGLRLIYYSQIVNDFQKGDIAEGYSVSREKKESFPLTVTSAQKNPTAFYLCATPGQGTGELFFGEGSRLTVL.

DNA for the CDR3: TGTGCCAGCAGTTACTTTAGCGGTCCGACAGATACGCAGTATTTT. Amino acids: CASSYFSGPTDTQYF. The chain uses TRBV6-6 and TRBJ2-3, with D possibly being TRBD2 (6 bases). The CDR3 loop spans 15 amino acids. The V end lost 1 base, the J end lost 3 bases, and 11 bases lay between the germline ends. Germline V gene lookup returns CDR1 MNHNY and CDR2 SVGAGI (reference sequence).

The CDR3 DNA follows: TGTGCCAGCTCACTGGCCCTAGCGGGAGGGGAGCAGTTCTTC. It translates to CASSLALAGGEQFF. V gene TRBV18 combines with J gene TRBJ2-1; 12 nucleotides line up with TRBD2. Trimming cost V 4 bases and J 10 bases; bases outside gene matches: 5. This CDR3 has 14 amino acids. From germline, CDR1 is KGHSH and CDR2 LQKENI.

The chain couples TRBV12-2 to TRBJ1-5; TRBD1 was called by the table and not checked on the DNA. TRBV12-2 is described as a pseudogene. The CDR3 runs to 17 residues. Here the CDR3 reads CASRLEGKGDPNQPQHF. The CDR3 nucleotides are TGTGCAAGTCGCTTAGAGGGGAAGGGGGACCCCAATCAGCCCCAGCATTTT.

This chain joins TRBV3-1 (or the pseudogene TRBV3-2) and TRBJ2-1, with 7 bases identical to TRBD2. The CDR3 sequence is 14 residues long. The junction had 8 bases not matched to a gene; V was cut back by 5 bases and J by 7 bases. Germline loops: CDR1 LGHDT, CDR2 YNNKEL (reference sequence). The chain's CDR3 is CASSDYYSGNEQFF. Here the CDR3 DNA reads TGTGCCAGCAGCGATTATTATAGCGGGAATGAGCAGTTCTTC.

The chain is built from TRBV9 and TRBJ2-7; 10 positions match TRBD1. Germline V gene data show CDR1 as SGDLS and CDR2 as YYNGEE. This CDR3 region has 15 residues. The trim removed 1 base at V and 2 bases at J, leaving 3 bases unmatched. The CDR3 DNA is TGTGCCAGCAGCGTAAGTGGGACAGGGGCCTACGAGCAGTACTTC. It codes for CASSVSGTGAYEQYF.

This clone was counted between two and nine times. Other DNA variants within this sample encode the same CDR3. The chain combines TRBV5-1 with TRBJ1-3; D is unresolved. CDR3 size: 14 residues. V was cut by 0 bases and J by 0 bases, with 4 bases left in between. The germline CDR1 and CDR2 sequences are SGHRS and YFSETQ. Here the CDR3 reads CASSLDSSGNTIYF. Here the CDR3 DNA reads TGCGCCAGCAGCTTGGATAGCTCTGGAAACACCATATATTTT.

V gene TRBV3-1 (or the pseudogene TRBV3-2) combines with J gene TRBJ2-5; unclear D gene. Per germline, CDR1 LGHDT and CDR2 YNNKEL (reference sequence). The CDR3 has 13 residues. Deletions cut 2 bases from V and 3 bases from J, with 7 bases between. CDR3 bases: TGTGCCAGCAGCCAAATCTCTGAAGAGACCCAGTACTTC. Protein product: CASSQISEETQYF.

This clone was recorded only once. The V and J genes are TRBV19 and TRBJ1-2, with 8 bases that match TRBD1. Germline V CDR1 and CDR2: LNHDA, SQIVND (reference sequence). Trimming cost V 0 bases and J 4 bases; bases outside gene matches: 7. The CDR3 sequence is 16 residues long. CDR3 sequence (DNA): TGTGCCAGTAGTATAGATAAAGACAGGGGCCTCTATGGCTACACCTTC. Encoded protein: CASSIDKDRGLYGYTF.

Written as DNA, the CDR3 is TGTGCCAGCAGCCGAACCGATTCTGGGAGGGAGCAGTTCTTC. Translation: CASSRTDSGREQFF. The rearrangement uses TRBV11-2 and TRBJ2-1; TRBD2 might be the D (6 bases). The CDR3 spans 14 residues. V lost 5 bases, J lost 10 bases, and 18 bases lay in between. Germline CDR1 and CDR2: SGHAT and FQNNGV.

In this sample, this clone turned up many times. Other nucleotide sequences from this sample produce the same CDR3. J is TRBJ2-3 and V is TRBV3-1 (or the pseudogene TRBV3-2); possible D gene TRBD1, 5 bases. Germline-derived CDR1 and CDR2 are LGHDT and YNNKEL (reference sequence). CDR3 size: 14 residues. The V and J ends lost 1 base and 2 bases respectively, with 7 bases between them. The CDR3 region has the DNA TGTGCCAGCAGCCAAGGACAGTTCACAGATACGCAGTATTTT. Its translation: CASSQGQFTDTQYF.

CDR3 residues: CASSLAGGGRPQYF. The CDR3 DNA reads TGTGCCAGCAGCTTAGCAGGGGGGGGGCGCCCCCAGTATTTT. The J gene is TRBJ2-3, the V gene TRBV7-2; D possibly corresponds to TRBD2 (7 bases). Germline-derived CDR1 and CDR2 are SGHTA and FQGNSA. The CDR3 has 14 residues. The V gene lost 0 bases and the J gene lost 12 bases, with 16 bases spanning the gap.

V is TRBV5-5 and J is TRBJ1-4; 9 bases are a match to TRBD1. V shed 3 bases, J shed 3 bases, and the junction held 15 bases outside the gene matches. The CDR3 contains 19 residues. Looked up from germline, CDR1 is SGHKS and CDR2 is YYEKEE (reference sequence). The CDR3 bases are TGTGCCAGCAGCTCCCGCCTCGGGACAGGGCTCGTGGCTAATGAAAAACTGTTTTTT. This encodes CASSSRLGTGLVANEKLFF.

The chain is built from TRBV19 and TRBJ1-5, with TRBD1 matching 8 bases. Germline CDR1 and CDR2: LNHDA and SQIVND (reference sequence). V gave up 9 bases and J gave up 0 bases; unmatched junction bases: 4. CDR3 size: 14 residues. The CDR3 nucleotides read TGTGCCAGCGGGGGACAGGTTAGCAATCAGCCCCAGCATTTT. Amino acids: CASGGQVSNQPQHF.

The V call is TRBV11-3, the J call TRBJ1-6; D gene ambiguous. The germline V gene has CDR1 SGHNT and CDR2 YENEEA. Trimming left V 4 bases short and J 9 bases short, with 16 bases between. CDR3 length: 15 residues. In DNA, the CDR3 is TGTGCCAGCAGCTCCGGAAATCGGGGTAGTTCACCCCTCCACTTT. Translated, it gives CASSSGNRGSSPLHF.

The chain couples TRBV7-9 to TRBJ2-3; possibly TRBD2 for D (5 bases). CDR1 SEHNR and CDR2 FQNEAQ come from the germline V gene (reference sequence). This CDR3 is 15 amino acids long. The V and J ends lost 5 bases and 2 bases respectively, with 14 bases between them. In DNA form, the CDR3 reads TGTGCCAGCAGCCCGATGAGCGGAAACACAGATACGCAGTATTTT. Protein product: CASSPMSGNTDTQYF.

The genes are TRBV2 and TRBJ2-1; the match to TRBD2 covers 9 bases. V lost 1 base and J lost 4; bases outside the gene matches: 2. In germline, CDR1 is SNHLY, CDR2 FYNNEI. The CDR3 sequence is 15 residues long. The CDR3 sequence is CASSEVSGGYNEQFF. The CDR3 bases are TGTGCCAGCAGTGAAGTTAGCGGGGGTTACAATGAGCAGTTCTTC.

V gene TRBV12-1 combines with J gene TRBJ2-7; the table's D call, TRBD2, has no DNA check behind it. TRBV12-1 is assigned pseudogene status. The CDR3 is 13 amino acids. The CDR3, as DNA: TGTGCCAGCAGCCCCTTTTATTCCTACGAGCAGTACTTC. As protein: CASSPFYSYEQYF.

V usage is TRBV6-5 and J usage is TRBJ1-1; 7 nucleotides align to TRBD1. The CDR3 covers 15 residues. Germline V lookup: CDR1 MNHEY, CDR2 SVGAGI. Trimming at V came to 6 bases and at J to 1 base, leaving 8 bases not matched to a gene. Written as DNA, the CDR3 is TGTGCCAGCAGGAGACAGGGAGGTCGGAACACTGAAGCTTTCTTT. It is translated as CASRRQGGRNTEAFF.

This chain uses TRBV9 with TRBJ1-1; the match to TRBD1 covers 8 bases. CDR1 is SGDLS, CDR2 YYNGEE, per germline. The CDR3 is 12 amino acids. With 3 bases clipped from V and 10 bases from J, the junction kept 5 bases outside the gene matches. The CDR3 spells CASSDPGGAAFF. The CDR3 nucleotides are TGTGCCAGCAGCGACCCAGGGGGCGCAGCTTTCTTT. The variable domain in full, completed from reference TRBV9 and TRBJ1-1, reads DSGVTQTPKHLITATGQRVTLRCSPRSGDLSVYWYQQSLDQGLQFLIQYYNGEERAKGNILERFSAQQFPDLHSELNLSSLELGDSALYFCASSDPGGAAFFGQGTRLTVV.

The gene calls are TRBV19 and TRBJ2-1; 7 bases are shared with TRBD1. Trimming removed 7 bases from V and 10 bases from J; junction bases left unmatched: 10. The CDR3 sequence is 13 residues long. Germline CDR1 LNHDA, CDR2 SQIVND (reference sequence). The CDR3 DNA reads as TGTGCCAGTAAGTTTAAGAGGGGGCAAGAGCAGTTCTTC. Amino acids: CASKFKRGQEQFF. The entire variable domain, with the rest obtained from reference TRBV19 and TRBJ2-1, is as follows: DGGITQSPKYLFRKEGQNVTLSCEQNLNHDAMYWYRQDPGQGLRLIYYSQIVNDFQKGDIAEGYSVSREKKESFPLTVTSAQKNPTAFYLCASKFKRGQEQFFGPGTRLTVL.

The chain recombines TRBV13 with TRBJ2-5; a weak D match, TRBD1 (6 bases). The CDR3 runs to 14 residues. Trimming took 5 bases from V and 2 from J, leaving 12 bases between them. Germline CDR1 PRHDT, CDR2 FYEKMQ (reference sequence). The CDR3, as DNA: TGTGCCAGCAGCCCCCGCAGGGGACAAGAGACCCAGTACTTC. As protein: CASSPRRGQETQYF. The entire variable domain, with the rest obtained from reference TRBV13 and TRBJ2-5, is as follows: AAGVIQSPRHLIKEKRETATLKCYPIPRHDTVYWYQQGPGQDPQFLISFYEKMQSDKGSIPDRFSAQQFSDYHSELNMSSLELGDSALYFCASSPRRGQETQYFGPGTRLLVL.

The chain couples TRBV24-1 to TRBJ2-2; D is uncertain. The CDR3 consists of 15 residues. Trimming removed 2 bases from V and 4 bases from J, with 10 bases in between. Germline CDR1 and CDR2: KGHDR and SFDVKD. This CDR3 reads CATSDSARPTGELFF. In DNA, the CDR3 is TGTGCCACCAGTGATTCTGCCAGGCCCACCGGGGAGCTGTTTTTT.

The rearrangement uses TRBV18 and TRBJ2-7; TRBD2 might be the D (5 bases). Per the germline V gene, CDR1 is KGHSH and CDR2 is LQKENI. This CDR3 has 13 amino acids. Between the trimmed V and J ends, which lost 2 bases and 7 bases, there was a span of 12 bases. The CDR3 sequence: CASSPGLGEEQYF. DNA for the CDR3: TGTGCCAGCTCACCAGGATTGGGAGAAGAGCAGTACTTC.

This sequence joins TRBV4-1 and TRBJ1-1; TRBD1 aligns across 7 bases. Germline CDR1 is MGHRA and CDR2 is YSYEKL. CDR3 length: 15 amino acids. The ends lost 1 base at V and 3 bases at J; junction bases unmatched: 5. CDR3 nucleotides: TGCGCCAGCAGCCAAGGCCGACAGGGCTACACTGAAGCTTTCTTT. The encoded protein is CASSQGRQGYTEAFF.